These T cell receptor beta chains were read from a single sample in a study of T cell repertoires in cytomegalovirus infection. TCRdb called the reads again in MiXCR, with one record for every CDR3 protein. The sample consists of fewer than 350,000 distinct CDR3 sequences, 25% to 30% of them appearing once. These receptors have no identified antigens. This sample comprised cultured PBMCs, obtained from culture after CMV antigen stimulation. These receptors were obtained from a human donor in good health (CMV status not recorded). Some clones in this sample may be carry-over from other donors' samples. Each CDR3 is given with its conserved first and last residue. Each record gives: V gene, D gene, clone size, J gene, CDR3 length, CDR3 DNA, CDR3 protein. The D gene is left open where the match is weak. Expanded clones are given a class, and other clones once, few, many or no size at all.

>TRBV11-2|TRBD2|few|TRBJ2-1|17
TGTGCCAGCAGCTTAATCCCTACTAGCGGGATCTTCAATGAGCAGTTCTTC
CASSLIPTSGIFNEQFF
>TRBV12-3/TRBV12-4|-|-|TRBJ2-2|14
TGTGCCAGCAGTTTTGGGGGGAGCACCGGGGAGCTGTTTTTT
CASSFGGSTGELFF
>TRBV19|-|few|TRBJ2-1|13
TGTGCCAGTAAGGCGGGGGCGCCTAATGAGCAGTTCTTC
CASKAGAPNEQFF
>TRBV7-2|-|many|TRBJ2-7|16
TGTGCCAGCAGCTTAACCTGGTCCCGACCAGGAGGCGAGCAGTACTTC
CASSLTWSRPGGEQYF
>TRBV27|-|-|TRBJ1-3|13
TGTGCCAGCGGGCCTGGGGGATCGTACACCATATATTTT
CASGPGGSYTIYF
>TRBV7-9|-|few|TRBJ2-3|10
TGTGCCAGGCGCAGGGGTACGCAGTATTTT
CARRRGTQYF
>TRBV6-2/TRBV6-3|-|-|TRBJ2-7|12
TGTGCCAGCAGCCGAGGCCCCTACGAGCAGTACTTC
CASSRGPYEQYF
>TRBV19|-|few|TRBJ1-1|13
TGTGCCAGTAGTGGAGCTCCGAACACTGAAGCTTTCTTT
CASSGAPNTEAFF
>TRBV6-1|-|-|TRBJ1-2|13
TGTGCCAGCTCGCGGACTGATGGCTATGGCTACACCTTC
CASSRTDGYGYTF
>TRBV7-2|-|few|TRBJ2-5|14
TGTGCCAGCAGTTCTCTCGGGACTCAAGAGACCCAGTACTTC
CASSSLGTQETQYF
>TRBV7-3|-|-|TRBJ2-5|13
TGTGCCAGCAGCCCTGGGGCCAAAGAGACCCAGTACTTC
CASSPGAKETQYF
>TRBV18|-|-|TRBJ2-3|15
TGTGCCAGCTCACTGGGAGAGACACGCACAGATACGCAGTATTTT
CASSLGETRTDTQYF
>TRBV7-3|TRBD2|few|TRBJ2-5|15
TGTGCCAGCAGCTTATCTCCGGGGGGTCAAGAGACCCAGTACTTC
CASSLSPGGQETQYF
>TRBV19|-|-|TRBJ2-2|16
TGTGCCAGTCACCGCTTTAGGGGGGAAGACACCGGGGAGCTGTTTTTT
CASHRFRGEDTGELFF
>TRBV6-2/TRBV6-3|-|-|TRBJ1-5|15
TGTGCCAGCAGTTACGGGAGCCTCAGTGATCAGCCCCAGCATTTT
CASSYGSLSDQPQHF
>TRBV7-9|-|few|TRBJ1-1|14
TGTGCCAGCAGCTTAAGCTCACACAGGGTCCCAGCTTTCTTT
CASSLSSHRVPAFF
>TRBV6-8|-|-|TRBJ1-1|12
TGTGCCAGCAGTTACTCAAAGGGGGAAGCTTTCTTT
CASSYSKGEAFF
>TRBV5-1|TRBD1|once|TRBJ2-7|17
TGCGCCAGCAGCTTGGGGCCCCGACAGGGGGTTACCTACGAGCAGTACTTC
CASSLGPRQGVTYEQYF
>TRBV19|-|few|TRBJ1-2|13
TGTGCCAGTAGTATTACTCGGACCTATGGCTACACCTTC
CASSITRTYGYTF
>TRBV7-2|-|-|TRBJ1-6|15
TGTGCCAGTAACATGGTTGGTTCCCATAATTCACCCCTCCACTTT
CASNMVGSHNSPLHF
>TRBV25-1|-|-|TRBJ1-1|11
TGTGCCAGCAGTGGTGGGCGAGTGGCTTTCTTT
CASSGGRVAFF
>TRBV4-2|TRBD1|-|TRBJ2-7|18
TGTGCCAGCAGCCAAGCAACGACAGGGACAGGGGGTTCCTACGAGCAGTACTTC
CASSQATTGTGGSYEQYF